These 30 T cell receptor beta chains originate from one sample sequenced in a study of circulating and synovial CD4+ cells in juvenile arthritis. The data were produced by immunoSEQ multiplex PCR, yet TCRdb's version contains in-frame clones alone and is incomplete. The table shows 3,500 to 4,500 clones, with 75% to 90% occurring only once. The source material was CD4+ T cells from synovial fluid. The receptors shown here come from a human donor with juvenile idiopathic arthritis.

The chain employs TRBV7-9 and TRBJ1-1; D ambiguous. The V gene lost 5 bases and the J gene lost 6 bases, with 16 bases spanning the gap. The CDR3 spans 14 residues. The germline CDR1 and CDR2 sequences are SEHNR and FQNEAQ (reference sequence). The DNA for the CDR3 is TGTGCCAGCAGCCTGGGCCCCCGGCGTCCTGAAGCTTTCTTT. Translation: CASSLGPRRPEAFF.

This clone appeared a single time. As DNA, the CDR3 is TGTGCCAGCAGTAACAGGGGGAGAGGCACTGAAGCTTTCTTT. This codes for CASSNRGRGTEAFF. The chain is built from TRBV6-1 and TRBJ1-1; 8 bases are a match to TRBD1. The germline V gene has CDR1 MNHNS and CDR2 SASEGT. The CDR3 totals 14 residues. Trimming took 5 bases from V and 4 from J; bases not matched to a gene: 6.

This chain uses TRBV27 with TRBJ2-1, with a weak D call TRBD1 (6 bases). The CDR3 consists of 15 residues. The ends were cut back, 0 bases at V and 4 bases at J, with 10 bases in the middle. The germline V gene has CDR1 MNHEY and CDR2 SMNVEV (reference sequence). In DNA form, the CDR3 reads TGTGCCAGCAGTTTATCCCTAACAGGGTACAATGAGCAGTTCTTC. Translating it yields CASSLSLTGYNEQFF.

J is TRBJ2-2 and V is TRBV6-1, with 7 bases lining up with TRBD2. The V gene's germline CDR1 is MNHNS and CDR2 SASEGT. After removal of 5 bases from V and 4 bases from J, the junction contained 4 bases not matched to a gene. CDR3 length: 14 amino acids. CDR3 sequence: CASSSGVGTGELFF. The DNA for the CDR3 is TGTGCCAGCAGTAGCGGGGTTGGCACCGGGGAGCTGTTTTTT.

This clone was picked up a small number of times. The chain is built from TRBV2 and TRBJ1-3; 8 positions match TRBD1. The CDR3 runs to 17 residues. The V and J ends lost 8 bases and 0 bases, in that order; junction bases with no gene match: 12. Germline CDR1 SNHLY, CDR2 FYNNEI. CDR3 DNA sequence: TGTGCCAGCGCCATCCCAGGGGGCCGGAGCTCTGGAAACACCATATATTTT. The encoded protein is CASAIPGGRSSGNTIYF. The complete variable domain, with remaining parts taken from reference TRBV2 and TRBJ1-3, reads EPEVTQTPSHQVTQMGQEVILRCVPISNHLYFYWYRQILGQKVEFLVSFYNNEISEKSEIFDDQFSVERPDGSNFTLKIRSTKLEDSAMYFCASAIPGGRSSGNTIYFGEGSWLTVV.

The chain recombines TRBV6-1 with TRBJ1-3; no clear D gene. The germline gives CDR1 MNHNS, CDR2 SASEGT. Trimming left V 1 base short and J 1 base short, with 5 bases between. This CDR3 is 14 amino acids long. CDR3 sequence reads: CASSEGASGNTIYF. The DNA for the CDR3 is TGTGCCAGCAGTGAAGGGGCTTCTGGAAACACCATATATTTT.

This clone has only one observation. The gene calls are TRBV27 and TRBJ1-1; D unresolved. The germline V and J ends were trimmed by 8 bases and 1 base, with 14 bases remaining between them. The germline V gene encodes CDR1 MNHEY and CDR2 SMNVEV (reference sequence). CDR3 size: 14 residues. CDR3 region: CASWEGRANTEAFF. The CDR3 DNA sequence: TGTGCCAGCTGGGAGGGCAGAGCGAACACTGAAGCTTTCTTT.

The chain combines TRBV7-2 with TRBJ2-1, with 9 bases fitting TRBD2. Germline V gives CDR1 SGHTA, CDR2 FQGNSA. The CDR3 has 14 amino acids. The V and J ends lost 7 bases and 7 bases, in that order; junction bases with no gene match: 8. The CDR3 bases are TGTGCCAGCACCCGGGGACTAGCAGTAAATGAGCAGTTCTTC. Encoded protein: CASTRGLAVNEQFF.

This chain uses TRBV6-5 with TRBJ1-2; TRBD1 might be the D (6 bases). Germline-derived CDR1 and CDR2 are MNHEY and SVGAGI. Deletions cut 5 bases from V and 2 bases from J, with 15 bases between. This CDR3 contains 15 residues. The chain's CDR3 is CASSQITGMNYGYTF. The CDR3 region has the DNA TGTGCCAGCAGTCAAATTACAGGGATGAACTATGGCTACACCTTC.

CDR3 amino acids: CASSVGQGAYQPQHF. CDR3 DNA sequence: TGTGCCAGCAGCGTGGGACAGGGGGCCTATCAGCCCCAGCATTTT. The chain combines TRBV6-6 with TRBJ1-5, with 12 bases aligning to TRBD1. The CDR3 consists of 15 residues. V lost 6 bases to trimming and J lost 5 bases; unmatched junction nucleotides: 5. Germline lookup yields CDR1 MNHNY and CDR2 SVGAGI (reference sequence).

V is TRBV29-1 and J is TRBJ1-2; D remains ambiguous. Germline CDR1 and CDR2: SQVTM and ANQGSEA. V lost 0 bases and J 4 bases, leaving 9 bases between the germline ends. This CDR3 has 13 residues. The CDR3 loop reads CSVEDRGFYGYTF. The CDR3 bases are TGCAGCGTTGAAGATCGAGGGTTCTATGGCTACACCTTC.

The chain uses TRBV6-6 and TRBJ1-2; 8 bases are shared with TRBD1. CDR1 is MNHNY and CDR2 is SVGAGI in the germline V gene (reference sequence). J lost 14 bases, V lost 2 bases, and 7 bases had no gene match. The CDR3 length is 12 residues. CDR3 amino acids: CASSYPDRGRTF. The CDR3 nucleotides read TGTGCCAGCAGTTACCCAGACAGGGGAAGAACCTTC.

This chain joins TRBV21-1 and TRBJ1-1; the table's TRBD1 call for D was not verified on the DNA. TRBV21-1 is flagged as a pseudogene. This CDR3 has 16 residues. CDR3 DNA sequence: TGTGCCAGCACGGTCCTGGACAGACCTAAGAACACTGAAGCTTTCTTT. It encodes CASTVLDRPKNTEAFF.

Here the CDR3 DNA reads TGTGCCAAACTTCCACAGAGTGGCAATCAGCCCCAGCATTTT. Protein sequence: CAKLPQSGNQPQHF. V gene TRBV27 combines with J gene TRBJ1-5, with no clear D. The V and J ends lost 10 bases and 2 bases respectively, with 15 bases between them. This CDR3 has 14 residues. Germline CDR1 MNHEY, CDR2 SMNVEV (reference sequence).

The chain joins TRBV19 to TRBJ2-5; 9 bases are shared with TRBD2. V was pared by 4 bases and J by 3 bases, with 6 bases of the junction left unmatched. CDR1 is LNHDA, CDR2 SQIVND, per germline (reference sequence). There are 15 residues in the CDR3. The CDR3 coding sequence is TGTGCCAGTAGTAAGAGCGGCGGGAGGGAAGAGACCCAGTACTTC. Encoded protein: CASSKSGGREETQYF. Full variable domain (rest looked up from reference TRBV19 and TRBJ2-5): DGGITQSPKYLFRKEGQNVTLSCEQNLNHDAMYWYRQDPGQGLRLIYYSQIVNDFQKGDIAEGYSVSREKKESFPLTVTSAQKNPTAFYLCASSKSGGREETQYFGPGTRLLVL.

The chain uses TRBV19 and TRBJ2-3, with TRBD2 matching over 7 bases. With 4 bases clipped from V and 2 bases from J, the junction kept 6 bases outside the gene matches. The germline CDR1 and CDR2 sequences are LNHDA and SQIVND (reference sequence). There are 15 residues in the CDR3. The CDR3 here is CASSSRTSDTDTQYF. The CDR3 DNA sequence: TGTGCCAGTAGTAGTAGAACTAGCGACACAGATACGCAGTATTTT. Supplemented by reference TRBV19 and TRBJ2-3, the full variable domain reads DGGITQSPKYLFRKEGQNVTLSCEQNLNHDAMYWYRQDPGQGLRLIYYSQIVNDFQKGDIAEGYSVSREKKESFPLTVTSAQKNPTAFYLCASSSRTSDTDTQYFGPGTRLTVL.

This chain connects TRBV5-1 to TRBJ1-2; D perhaps matches TRBD1 (5 bases). V gave up 3 bases and J gave up 7 bases, with 13 bases separating them. This CDR3 spans 13 amino acids. Germline-derived CDR1 and CDR2 are SGHRS and YFSETQ. The CDR3 nucleotides read TGCGCCAGCAGCTCAGGGCAGGTATTTGGCTACACCTTC. Amino acids: CASSSGQVFGYTF.

This chain links TRBV28 with TRBJ2-7; 7 positions agree with TRBD2. Germline V gives CDR1 MDHEN, CDR2 SYDVKM. Trimming removed 8 bases from V and 4 bases from J; junction bases left unmatched: 8. The CDR3 is made up of 13 amino acids. The DNA of the CDR3 is TGTGCCAGCCGGCGGGGGAGCGGTTACGAGCAGTACTTC. This sequence encodes CASRRGSGYEQYF.

Here the CDR3 DNA reads TGTGCCAGCAGGGGACAGGGGAAAAACATTCAGTACTTC. It codes for CASRGQGKNIQYF. The chain carries TRBV27 and TRBJ2-4, with 10 bases fitting TRBD1. The CDR3 is 13 residues long. Germline assignment: CDR1 MNHEY and CDR2 SMNVEV (reference sequence). V shed 6 bases and J 4 bases; nucleotides not matched to a gene: 0.

The rearrangement uses TRBV4-3 and TRBJ1-1; D might be TRBD1 (6 bases). Between the trimmed V and J ends, which lost 5 bases and 4 bases, there was a span of 11 bases. Germline V gene data show CDR1 as LGHNA and CDR2 as YSLEER. CDR3 length: 13 amino acids. This chain's CDR3 is CASSNTGSTEAFF. The CDR3 DNA reads as TGCGCCAGCAGCAATACAGGGTCCACTGAAGCTTTCTTT.

This clone was recorded only once. This sequence joins TRBV9 and TRBJ2-3; D not resolved. The CDR3 sequence is 13 residues long. Trimming shortened V by 2 bases and J by 6 bases, and 10 bases separated the two germline ends. Germline lookup yields CDR1 SGDLS and CDR2 YYNGEE. CDR3 bases: TGTGCCAGCAGCGTTAGTTTTCGGGATACGCAGTATTTT. Its translation: CASSVSFRDTQYF.

This clone was seen more than once but under ten times. The rearrangement links TRBV19 to TRBJ2-1, with TRBD2 matching over 9 bases. V lost 5 bases and J lost 7; bases outside the gene matches: 9. The length of the CDR3 is 15 residues. Per germline, CDR1 LNHDA and CDR2 SQIVND (reference sequence). CDR3 protein: CASSPLAGPWNEQFF. CDR3 sequence (DNA): TGTGCCAGTAGTCCTCTAGCGGGGCCTTGGAATGAGCAGTTCTTC. Combining the CDR3 with reference TRBV19 and TRBJ2-1 gives the whole variable domain DGGITQSPKYLFRKEGQNVTLSCEQNLNHDAMYWYRQDPGQGLRLIYYSQIVNDFQKGDIAEGYSVSREKKESFPLTVTSAQKNPTAFYLCASSPLAGPWNEQFFGPGTRLTVL.

The rearrangement links TRBV6-6 to TRBJ2-2; maybe TRBD1 (6 bases). Germline-derived CDR1 and CDR2 are MNHNY and SVGAGI (reference sequence). This CDR3 contains 16 residues. Trimming took off 6 bases at V and 2 bases at J, with 16 bases between the two ends. CDR3 nucleotides: TGTGCCAGCAGACTCGGACAGCCACGAAACACCGGGGAGCTGTTTTTT. Its protein is CASRLGQPRNTGELFF.

The chain is built from TRBV6-1 and TRBJ2-1; 7 bases fit TRBD1. The CDR3 consists of 12 residues. V gave up 6 bases and J gave up 9 bases; unmatched junction bases: 5. CDR1 and CDR2 from the germline V gene are MNHNS and SASEGT. CDR3 in amino acids: CASRKGQSEQFF. As DNA, the CDR3 is TGTGCCAGCAGGAAGGGACAGTCTGAGCAGTTCTTC.

This clone was seen more than once but under ten times. The rearrangement links TRBV5-1 to TRBJ2-5; 7 bases fit TRBD2. From germline, CDR1 is SGHRS and CDR2 YFSETQ. V gave up 5 bases and J gave up 0 bases; unmatched junction bases: 4. The CDR3 sequence is 14 residues long. This CDR3 is CASRFLADQETQYF. The CDR3 nucleotides are TGCGCCAGCAGATTTCTAGCGGACCAAGAGACCCAGTACTTC.

This sequence joins TRBV14 and TRBJ2-1; 10 bases are shared with TRBD2. Germline CDR1 reads SGHDN; CDR2 reads FVKESK. The junction had 9 bases not matched to a gene; V was cut back by 4 bases and J by 9 bases. The CDR3 consists of 15 residues. The CDR3 region has the DNA TGTGCCAGCAGCCTGGGGCTAGCGGGAGTTAGTGAGCAGTTCTTC. Protein sequence: CASSLGLAGVSEQFF.

The chain combines TRBV6-1 with TRBJ2-6; 8 bases line up with TRBD1. The CDR3 is 15 amino acids. CDR1 and CDR2 (germline): MNHNS, SASEGT. Losses at the gene ends were 6 bases for V and 2 bases for J; bases not matched to a gene: 3. The chain's CDR3 is CASRSQGAGANVLTF. CDR3 DNA sequence: TGTGCCAGCAGATCACAGGGGGCTGGGGCCAACGTCCTGACTTTC.

The V and J genes are TRBV19 and TRBJ2-7, with D perhaps TRBD1 (5 bases). Trimming took 5 bases from V and 5 from J, leaving 16 bases between them. This CDR3 is built from 14 residues. Germline V gene sequence: CDR1 LNHDA, CDR2 SQIVND (reference sequence). The CDR3 nucleotides are TGTGCCAGTAGTCCGACAGTGATCCGGAACGAGCAGTACTTC. It encodes CASSPTVIRNEQYF.

This clone occurred a few times. The rearrangement uses TRBV5-1 and TRBJ2-1; 14 bases align to TRBD2. CDR3 length: 20 amino acids. Germline V lookup: CDR1 SGHRS, CDR2 YFSETQ. Unmatched junction bases numbered 12, after V lost 0 bases and J lost 4 bases. In nucleotides, the CDR3 is TGCGCCAGCAGCTTGGCCCCACCGGGACTAGCGGGGGTAGAATACAATGAGCAGTTCTTC. Its translation: CASSLAPPGLAGVEYNEQFF.

This chain links TRBV27 with TRBJ1-2; 9 bases line up with TRBD1. Trimming took 3 bases from V and 6 from J; bases not matched to a gene: 5. CDR1 is MNHEY, CDR2 SMNVEV, per germline (reference sequence). The CDR3 extends over 14 amino acids. CDR3 sequence reads: CASSFGDRANGYTF. The CDR3 DNA reads TGTGCCAGCAGTTTCGGGGACAGGGCCAATGGCTACACCTTC.